A single TCR beta chain is shown here with its context. This entry comes from a study of shared clonotypes between healthy human individuals. This CDR3 has 16 residues. V was clipped by 3 bases and J by 3 bases, with 12 bases between them. Germline V gives CDR1 SNHLY, CDR2 FYNNEI. Researchers ran the assay at a deep level. The authors ran unsorted PBMC replicate PCRs on approximately 300 ng DNA, 25,000 to 35,000 T cell genomes. Generated by immunoSEQ multiplex PCR, the TCRdb table keeps only in-frame clones and is missing some. The table lists some 480,000 clones, around 80% of them singletons, with 12% in the top ten.

The chain links TRBV2 to TRBJ2-6; D is undetermined. The TCR sequence derives from a woman between 35 and 50 years old in good health. Some clones in this sample may be carry-over from other donors' samples. The specimen was PBMCs. The CDR3 loop reads CASSDVARSGANVLTF. CDR3 sequence (DNA): TGTGCCAGCAGTGACGTGGCACGGAGTGGGGCCAACGTCCTGACTTTC.